This TCR beta chain was recovered during a study of early T cells in non-severe SARS-CoV-2 infection. Findings and limits, study-wide: CD4 and private specificities were missed by VDJdb matching, which favored anti-spike CD8 responses.

TCRdb used MiXCR to reprocess the 5' RACE reads, holding one entry per CDR3 protein. The sample consists of 70,000 to 85,000 distinct CDR3 sequences, around an eighth of them appearing once. The ends were cut back, 2 bases at V and 0 bases at J, with 9 bases in the middle. Germline CDR1 SGHDT, CDR2 YYEEEE. This CDR3 is 15 amino acids long. This clonotype was found a few times. The antigen is undetermined. This TCR came from an adult who was a healthcare worker with PCR-confirmed SARS-CoV-2 infection or an uninfected control (not recorded which). Sequencing input: whole blood. The genes are TRBV5-6 and TRBJ2-1; the D is unclear. CDR3 residues: CASSLGSVSYNEQFF. CDR3 nucleotide sequence: TGTGCCAGCAGCTTAGGCAGTGTCTCCTACAATGAGCAGTTCTTC. The entire variable domain, with the rest obtained from reference TRBV5-6 and TRBJ2-1, is as follows: DAGVTQSPTHLIKTRGQQVTLRCSPKSGHDTVSWYQQALGQGPQFIFQYYEEEERQRGNFPDRFSGHQFPNYSSELNVNALLLGDSALYLCASSLGSVSYNEQFFGPGTRLTVL.